These T cell receptor beta chains were read from a single sample in a study of blood T cell repertoires in COVID-19. Profiled with immunoSEQ multiplex PCR; TCRdb holds only in-frame clones, not every one. This repertoire shows about 250,000 clones, 70% to 90% found once; its top ten account for around 3.3%. The sequenced sample was peripheral blood. The receptors here all came from a man aged 18-30 years with active or convalescent COVID-19. The CDR3 runs from the conserved cysteine through the conserved F or W. Each record gives: CDR3 protein, D gene, J gene, V gene. A D gene is named only where the DNA matches it firmly.

CASSLGLVPEQFF	TRBD2	TRBJ2-1	TRBV5-4
CASSTTGGVTEAFF	.	TRBJ1-1	TRBV7-2
CASGQVDTGELFF	.	TRBJ2-2	TRBV6-6
CSASTGMGYGYTF	.	TRBJ1-2	TRBV20-1
CASSFSGTGVGNTIYF	TRBD1	TRBJ1-3	TRBV27
CASSLTRTWEDGYTF	.	TRBJ1-2	TRBV5-1
CASSQTGARYGYTF	.	TRBJ1-2	TRBV14
CASSFGRGDEKLFF	.	TRBJ1-4	TRBV7-9
CASSLGRGGQTDTQYF	TRBD2	TRBJ2-3	TRBV5-1
CASSPQETVFYEQYF	.	TRBJ2-7	TRBV6-2/TRBV6-3
CSVINPVYGYTF	.	TRBJ1-2	TRBV29-1
CASSTGGYEQYF	TRBD1	TRBJ2-7	TRBV19
CASSLVAGYNEQFF	TRBD2	TRBJ2-1	TRBV5-6
CASSLQGNDYEQYF	TRBD1	TRBJ2-7	TRBV5-1
CARSLVLGARVTDTQYF	.	TRBJ2-3	TRBV5-3
CASSHGTVFYEQYF	.	TRBJ2-7	TRBV11-2
CASSFSGSDNEQFF	.	TRBJ2-1	TRBV7-9
CSVAQGGTGELFF	.	TRBJ2-2	TRBV29-1
CASSLTAGELFF	.	TRBJ2-2	TRBV7-2
CASSLAPGSQETQYF	.	TRBJ2-5	TRBV7-2
CASSGPAAGRYEQYF	TRBD2	TRBJ2-7	TRBV6-2/TRBV6-3
CASMVLAGTHEQYF	TRBD2	TRBJ2-7	TRBV27
CASSGQGGDGYTF	TRBD1	TRBJ1-2	TRBV7-3
CASSQVGGRSTDTQYF	.	TRBJ2-3	TRBV4-2
CASSANLAGGSETQYF	TRBD2	TRBJ2-5	TRBV5-1
CASSVTGSPSDTQYF	.	TRBJ2-3	TRBV7-9
CASKLGAGGRETQYF	.	TRBJ2-5	TRBV27
CASSPTDGKYEQYF	.	TRBJ2-7	TRBV7-9
CASSPRAGGSTDTQYF	TRBD2	TRBJ2-3	TRBV13
CASSLASGSPHEQYF	TRBD2	TRBJ2-7	TRBV11-2
CASSIQHSSYNEQFF	.	TRBJ2-1	TRBV19
CASSLGGTNYGYTF	.	TRBJ1-2	TRBV5-1
CASSVSRGLTEAFF	.	TRBJ1-1	TRBV5-1
CASSLGWGAEAFF	.	TRBJ1-1	TRBV5-1
CASSPGVEAFF	.	TRBJ1-1	TRBV5-1
CAWSGVRTSGSQETQYF	TRBD2	TRBJ2-5	TRBV30
CASSLPGNGELFF	.	TRBJ2-2	TRBV5-4
CASSEPGQGYNSPLHF	TRBD1	TRBJ1-6	TRBV14
CAISDGEGPSYEQYF	.	TRBJ2-7	TRBV10-3
CASSLGAGAHDEQYF	.	TRBJ2-7	TRBV5-4
CASSLLAGGRQETQYF	TRBD2	TRBJ2-5	TRBV27
CASSHSRDSYEQYF	TRBD1	TRBJ2-7	TRBV27
CASSPDTPGGSPLHF	TRBD1	TRBJ1-6	TRBV5-1
CASSLDRGTEAFF	TRBD1	TRBJ1-1	TRBV5-1
CASSGGHLTDTQYF	.	TRBJ2-3	TRBV9
CASSLGTSGNYEQYF	TRBD2	TRBJ2-7	TRBV5-4
CASSFWGLKETQYF	.	TRBJ2-5	TRBV5-1
CASSPGVIGTDTQYF	.	TRBJ2-3	TRBV28
CSVDIAGVANEQYF	.	TRBJ2-7	TRBV29-1
CASSSPLAGGYNEQFF	TRBD2	TRBJ2-1	TRBV7-9
CASSITTGVVFYEQYF	.	TRBJ2-7	TRBV19
CASSLAAANTEAFF	.	TRBJ1-1	TRBV5-1
CASSQEASEAFF	.	TRBJ1-1	TRBV3-1/TRBV3-2
CAWRADTQCSNQPQHF	.	TRBJ1-5	TRBV30